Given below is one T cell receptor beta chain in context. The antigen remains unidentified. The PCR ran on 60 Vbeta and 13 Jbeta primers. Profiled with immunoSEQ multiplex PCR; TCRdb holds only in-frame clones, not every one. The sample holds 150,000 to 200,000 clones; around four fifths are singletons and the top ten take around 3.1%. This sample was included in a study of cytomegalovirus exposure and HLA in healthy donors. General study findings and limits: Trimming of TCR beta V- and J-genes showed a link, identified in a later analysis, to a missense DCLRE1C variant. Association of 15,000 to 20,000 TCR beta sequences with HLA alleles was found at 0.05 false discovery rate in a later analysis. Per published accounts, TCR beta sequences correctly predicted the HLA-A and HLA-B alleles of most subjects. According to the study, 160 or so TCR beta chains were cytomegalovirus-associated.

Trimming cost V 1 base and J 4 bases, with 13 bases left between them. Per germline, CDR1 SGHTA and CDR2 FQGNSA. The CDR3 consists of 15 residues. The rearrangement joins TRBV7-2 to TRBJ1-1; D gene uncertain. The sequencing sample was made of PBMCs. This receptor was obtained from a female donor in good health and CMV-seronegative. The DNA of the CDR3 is TGTGCCAGCAGCTTAGGGCAGTCAGCGCGCACTGAAGCTTTCTTT. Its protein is CASSLGQSARTEAFF. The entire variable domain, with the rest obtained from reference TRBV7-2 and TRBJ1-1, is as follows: GAGVSQSPSNKVTEKGKDVELRCDPISGHTALYWYRQSLGQGLEFLIYFQGNSAPDKSGLPSDRFSAERTGGSVSTLTIQRTQQEDSAVYLCASSLGQSARTEAFFGQGTRLTVV.